The TCR beta chain under discussion was sequenced for a study of cytomegalovirus exposure and HLA in healthy donors. Across the study: Genotyping showed around four fifths of 300 to 450 donors falling in the Caucasian-associated ancestry cluster.

Germline CDR1 reads ENHRY; CDR2 reads SYGVKD. The CDR3 consists of 14 residues. V dropped 7 bases and J dropped 2 bases, with 12 bases sitting between them. Study-wide results and limits: Generally TCR sequences proved uncommon, though certain public TCRs appeared in numerous donors.

The PCR used 60 Vbeta and 13 Jbeta primers. Data came from immunoSEQ multiplex PCR; TCRdb stores just in-frame clones and leaves some out. This repertoire shows approximately 160,000 clones, about 85% found once; its top ten account for approximately 1.3%. A note on this clone: Its antigen is not identified.

The sample consisted of PBMCs. This receptor was obtained from a man between 45 and 60 years old in good health and CMV-seropositive. The chain has TRBV10-3 and TRBJ1-5, with TRBD1 as a possible D gene (6 bases). The CDR3 reads CAIKSTGGNQPQHF. CDR3 bases: TGTGCCATCAAATCGACAGGAGGCAATCAGCCCCAGCATTTT.